The rows below give T cell receptor beta chains drawn from one sample of a study of blood T cell repertoires in COVID-19. Clones were read by immunoSEQ multiplex PCR, and TCRdb kept only the in-frame ones, dropping some. The repertoire holds 200,000 or so clones, with roughly four fifths as singletons. Source material: peripheral blood. Receptors were obtained from a human donor with acute or convalescent COVID-19. The donor label of this sample is uncertain. CDR3s include the opening cysteine and the closing phenylalanine or tryptophan. Fields, in order: J gene, D gene, V gene, clone size, CDR3 DNA, CDR3 protein. The D gene is left open where the match is weak. Part of the rows lack a size; the others show once, few, many or a class for expanded clones.

j_gene: TRBJ2-7; d_gene: TRBD2; v_gene: TRBV5-1; abundance: NA; CDR3nt: TGCGCCAGCAGCTTAGGAGCGGGACTCCGCTACGAGCAGTACTTC; CDR3aa: CASSLGAGLRYEQYF
j_gene: TRBJ2-2; d_gene: NA; v_gene: TRBV4-2; abundance: few; CDR3nt: TGTGCCAGCAGCCAAGAGGTCAGTTCGAACACCGGGGAGCTGTTTTTT; CDR3aa: CASSQEVSSNTGELFF
j_gene: TRBJ1-2; d_gene: NA; v_gene: TRBV30; abundance: once; CDR3nt: TGTGCCTGGAGACAGGACGACAACTATGGCTACACCTTC; CDR3aa: CAWRQDDNYGYTF
j_gene: TRBJ2-1; d_gene: TRBD2; v_gene: TRBV7-6; abundance: NA; CDR3nt: TGTGCCAGCAGCTTAGAGCGGGGGCTCTACAATGAGCAGTTCTTC; CDR3aa: CASSLERGLYNEQFF
j_gene: TRBJ2-3; d_gene: TRBD1; v_gene: TRBV29-1; abundance: many; CDR3nt: TGCAGCGTTGGCTCAGGGGGCATCACAGATACGCAGTATTTT; CDR3aa: CSVGSGGITDTQYF
j_gene: TRBJ2-7; d_gene: TRBD1; v_gene: TRBV4-2; abundance: NA; CDR3nt: TGTGCCAGCAGCCAAGAACAGGGGGGAACCTACGAGCAGTACTTC; CDR3aa: CASSQEQGGTYEQYF
j_gene: TRBJ2-1; d_gene: TRBD2; v_gene: TRBV6-2/TRBV6-3; abundance: NA; CDR3nt: TGTGCCAGCAGTCCCTACCCGACTAGCGGGAGTTCGGAGCAGTTCTTC; CDR3aa: CASSPYPTSGSSEQFF
j_gene: TRBJ2-1; d_gene: TRBD2; v_gene: TRBV28; abundance: NA; CDR3nt: TGTGCCAGCAGTTTAGGTACTAGCGGGACAAATGAGCAGTTCTTC; CDR3aa: CASSLGTSGTNEQFF
j_gene: TRBJ2-7; d_gene: TRBD1; v_gene: TRBV28; abundance: once; CDR3nt: TGTGCCAGCAGTTTGGGACAGTCCTACGAGCAGTACTTC; CDR3aa: CASSLGQSYEQYF
j_gene: TRBJ2-1; d_gene: NA; v_gene: TRBV4-3; abundance: NA; CDR3nt: TGCGCCAGCAGCCCCCCCTTTAGCAATGAGCAGTTCTTC; CDR3aa: CASSPPFSNEQFF
j_gene: TRBJ2-1; d_gene: NA; v_gene: TRBV21-1; abundance: NA; CDR3nt: TGTGCCAGCAGCAAAAGGGCAGGGTTACACAATGAGCAGTTCTTC; CDR3aa: CASSKRAGLHNEQFF
j_gene: TRBJ1-1; d_gene: NA; v_gene: TRBV6-5; abundance: NA; CDR3nt: TGTGCCAGCAGTTACTCACATCGCACTGAAGCTTTCTTT; CDR3aa: CASSYSHRTEAFF
j_gene: TRBJ2-2; d_gene: TRBD2; v_gene: TRBV7-3; abundance: NA; CDR3nt: TGTGCCAGCAGCTTACGGACTAGCGGGAGGGCGAACACCGGGGAGCTGTTTTTT; CDR3aa: CASSLRTSGRANTGELFF
j_gene: TRBJ2-1; d_gene: TRBD2; v_gene: TRBV7-3; abundance: NA; CDR3nt: TGTGCCAGCAGCTCCGGACTAGCGGGAGTACAAGGTGAGCAGTTCTTC; CDR3aa: CASSSGLAGVQGEQFF
j_gene: TRBJ1-6; d_gene: NA; v_gene: TRBV7-9; abundance: NA; CDR3nt: TGTGCCAGCAGCTCAGACCTGAGCGGTTCACCCCTCCACTTT; CDR3aa: CASSSDLSGSPLHF
j_gene: TRBJ2-3; d_gene: TRBD2; v_gene: TRBV5-1; abundance: few; CDR3nt: TGCGCCAGCAGCTTGATGCTAGCGGGAGCGGGCACAGATACGCAGTATTTT; CDR3aa: CASSLMLAGAGTDTQYF
j_gene: TRBJ2-5; d_gene: NA; v_gene: TRBV5-1; abundance: NA; CDR3nt: TGCGCCAGCAGCCTGCCGTACGCTGTCGGAGAGACCCAGTACTTC; CDR3aa: CASSLPYAVGETQYF
j_gene: TRBJ1-5; d_gene: NA; v_gene: TRBV28; abundance: NA; CDR3nt: TGTGCCAGCAGTTTAGGTCTTCGGGCAGGGAATCAGCCCCAGCATTTT; CDR3aa: CASSLGLRAGNQPQHF
j_gene: TRBJ1-4; d_gene: TRBD1; v_gene: TRBV5-4; abundance: few; CDR3nt: TGTGCCAGCAGCCGGTTCGGACAGGGGAATAATGAAAAACTGTTTTTT; CDR3aa: CASSRFGQGNNEKLFF
j_gene: TRBJ2-1; d_gene: TRBD1; v_gene: TRBV7-3; abundance: NA; CDR3nt: TGTGCCAGCAGCTTTGGTAGGGGGCGCAACAATGAGCAGTTCTTC; CDR3aa: CASSFGRGRNNEQFF
j_gene: TRBJ2-6; d_gene: NA; v_gene: TRBV29-1; abundance: NA; CDR3nt: TGCAGCGTTGGTTTGGGCTACTCTGGGGCCAACGTCCTGACTTTC; CDR3aa: CSVGLGYSGANVLTF
j_gene: TRBJ2-3; d_gene: TRBD2; v_gene: TRBV11-2; abundance: few; CDR3nt: TGTGCCAGCAGCTTACGGGGGGGATTCGTAACAGATACGCAGTATTTT; CDR3aa: CASSLRGGFVTDTQYF
j_gene: TRBJ2-5; d_gene: TRBD1; v_gene: TRBV7-8; abundance: few; CDR3nt: TGTGCCAGCAGCCCAGGACAGGGCTGGCAGACCCAGTACTTC; CDR3aa: CASSPGQGWQTQYF
j_gene: TRBJ2-7; d_gene: NA; v_gene: TRBV5-1; abundance: NA; CDR3nt: TGCGCCAGCAGCTTGGGCGCTCCAAACGAGCAGTACTTC; CDR3aa: CASSLGAPNEQYF
j_gene: TRBJ2-7; d_gene: TRBD2; v_gene: TRBV9; abundance: NA; CDR3nt: TGTGCCAGCAGCGCTAGCGGCATGAGCTCCTACGAGCAGTACTTC; CDR3aa: CASSASGMSSYEQYF
j_gene: TRBJ1-5; d_gene: NA; v_gene: TRBV29-1; abundance: NA; CDR3nt: TGCAGCGTTGCAGTGCAAGCGGGCAATCAGCCCCAGCATTTT; CDR3aa: CSVAVQAGNQPQHF
j_gene: TRBJ2-1; d_gene: NA; v_gene: TRBV7-2; abundance: NA; CDR3nt: TGTGCCAGCAGCTTACCCCCGGCAGGGGAGCAGTTCTTC; CDR3aa: CASSLPPAGEQFF
j_gene: TRBJ1-5; d_gene: TRBD1; v_gene: TRBV3-1/TRBV3-2; abundance: NA; CDR3nt: TGTGCCAGCAGCCAAGGACAGGGCGGCAATCAGCCCCAGCATTTT; CDR3aa: CASSQGQGGNQPQHF
j_gene: TRBJ1-6; d_gene: TRBD1; v_gene: TRBV19; abundance: NA; CDR3nt: TGTGCCAGTACCCTAAGACAGGGGGGTAATTCACCCCTCCACTTT; CDR3aa: CASTLRQGGNSPLHF
j_gene: TRBJ2-1; d_gene: TRBD1; v_gene: TRBV7-9; abundance: few; CDR3nt: TGTGCCAGCAGCTCAGGGGGTGAGCAGTTCTTC; CDR3aa: CASSSGGEQFF
j_gene: TRBJ2-5; d_gene: TRBD2; v_gene: TRBV6-1; abundance: once; CDR3nt: TGTGCCAGCAGTGCCGGTGGGACTAGCGGGAGGGGGTTGGAGACCCAGTACTTC; CDR3aa: CASSAGGTSGRGLETQYF
j_gene: TRBJ2-7; d_gene: NA; v_gene: TRBV24-1; abundance: NA; CDR3nt: TGTGCCACCAGTGATTGCGCGGGGCTCTACGAGCAGTACTTC; CDR3aa: CATSDCAGLYEQYF
j_gene: TRBJ2-4; d_gene: TRBD2; v_gene: TRBV7-9; abundance: NA; CDR3nt: TGTGCCAGCAGCCCGATCGGGACTATCGACATTCAGTACTTC; CDR3aa: CASSPIGTIDIQYF
j_gene: TRBJ1-2; d_gene: TRBD1; v_gene: TRBV19; abundance: NA; CDR3nt: TGTGCCAGTAACCAGGACAGGGTGCGAAACTATGGCTACACCTTC; CDR3aa: CASNQDRVRNYGYTF
j_gene: TRBJ1-5; d_gene: NA; v_gene: TRBV11-2; abundance: NA; CDR3nt: TGTGCCAGCAGCTTAGATCGAGGCAATCAGCCCCAGCATTTT; CDR3aa: CASSLDRGNQPQHF
j_gene: TRBJ1-3; d_gene: TRBD1; v_gene: TRBV7-2; abundance: NA; CDR3nt: TGTGCCAGCAGCCTGGCCCAGGGGGCGTATGGAAACACCATATATTTT; CDR3aa: CASSLAQGAYGNTIYF
j_gene: TRBJ1-3; d_gene: NA; v_gene: TRBV29-1; abundance: NA; CDR3nt: TGCAGCGTTGAAGATACCAGCTCTGGAAACACCATATATTTT; CDR3aa: CSVEDTSSGNTIYF
j_gene: TRBJ1-2; d_gene: NA; v_gene: TRBV6-1; abundance: once; CDR3nt: TGTGCCAGCAGTCCGCGGGCCCGCGGCTATGGCTACACCTTC; CDR3aa: CASSPRARGYGYTF
j_gene: TRBJ2-7; d_gene: TRBD1; v_gene: TRBV6-2/TRBV6-3; abundance: NA; CDR3nt: TGTGCCAGCAGTGGACCGGGACAGGGCGACAACGAGCAGTACTTC; CDR3aa: CASSGPGQGDNEQYF
j_gene: TRBJ2-5; d_gene: TRBD1; v_gene: TRBV24-1; abundance: NA; CDR3nt: TGTGCCACCAGCCCCGGGACAGGGGTAGAGACCCAGTACTTC; CDR3aa: CATSPGTGVETQYF